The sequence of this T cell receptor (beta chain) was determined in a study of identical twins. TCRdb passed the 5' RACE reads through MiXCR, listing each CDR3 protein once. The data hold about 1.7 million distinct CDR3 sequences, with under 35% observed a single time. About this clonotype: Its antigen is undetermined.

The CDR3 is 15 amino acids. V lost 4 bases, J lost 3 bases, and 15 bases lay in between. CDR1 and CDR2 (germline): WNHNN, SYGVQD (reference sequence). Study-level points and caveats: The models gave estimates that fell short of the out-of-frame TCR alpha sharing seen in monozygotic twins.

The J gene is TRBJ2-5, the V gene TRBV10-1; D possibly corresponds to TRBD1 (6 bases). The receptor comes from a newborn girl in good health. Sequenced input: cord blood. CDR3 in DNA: TGCGCCAGCAGTGGACCGGGACAAGCTAAAGAGACCCAGTACTTC. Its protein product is CASSGPGQAKETQYF.